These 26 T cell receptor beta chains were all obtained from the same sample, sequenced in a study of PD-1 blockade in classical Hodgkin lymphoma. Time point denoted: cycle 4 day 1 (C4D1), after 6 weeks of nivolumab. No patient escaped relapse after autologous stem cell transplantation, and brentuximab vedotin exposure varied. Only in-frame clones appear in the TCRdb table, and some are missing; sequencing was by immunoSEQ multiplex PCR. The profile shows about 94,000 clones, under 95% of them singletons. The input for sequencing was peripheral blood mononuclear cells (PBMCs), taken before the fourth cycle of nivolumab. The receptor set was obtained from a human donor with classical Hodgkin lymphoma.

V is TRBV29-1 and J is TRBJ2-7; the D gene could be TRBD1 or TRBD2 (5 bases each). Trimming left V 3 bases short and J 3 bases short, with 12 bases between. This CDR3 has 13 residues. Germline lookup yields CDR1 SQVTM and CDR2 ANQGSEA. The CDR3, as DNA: TGCAGCGTTGAGGTCGCAGGGAGCTACGAGCAGTACTTC. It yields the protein CSVEVAGSYEQYF.

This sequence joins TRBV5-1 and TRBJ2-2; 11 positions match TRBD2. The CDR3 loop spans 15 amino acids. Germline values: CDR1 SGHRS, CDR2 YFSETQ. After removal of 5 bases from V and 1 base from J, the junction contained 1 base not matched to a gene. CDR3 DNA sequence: TGCGCCAGCAGGGGACTAGCGGAGAACACCGGGGAGCTGTTTTTT. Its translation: CASRGLAENTGELFF.

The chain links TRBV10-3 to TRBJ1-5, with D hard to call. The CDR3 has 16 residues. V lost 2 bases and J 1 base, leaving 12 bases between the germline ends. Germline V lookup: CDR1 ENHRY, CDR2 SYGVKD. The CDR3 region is CAISEAKLGSNQPQHF. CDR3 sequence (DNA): TGTGCCATCAGTGAGGCCAAACTTGGGAGCAATCAGCCCCAGCATTTT.

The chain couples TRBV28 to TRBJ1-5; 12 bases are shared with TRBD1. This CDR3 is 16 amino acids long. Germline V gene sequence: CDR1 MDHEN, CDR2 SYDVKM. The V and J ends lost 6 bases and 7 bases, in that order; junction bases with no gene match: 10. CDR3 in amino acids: CASSSGPGTGGQPQHF. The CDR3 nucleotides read TGTGCCAGCAGCTCCGGGCCCGGGACAGGGGGCCAGCCCCAGCATTTT. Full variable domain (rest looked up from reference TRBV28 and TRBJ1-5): DVKVTQSSRYLVKRTGEKVFLECVQDMDHENMFWYRQDPGLGLRLIYFSYDVKMKEKGDIPEGYSVSREKKERFSLILESASTNQTSMYLCASSSGPGTGGQPQHFGDGTRLSIL.

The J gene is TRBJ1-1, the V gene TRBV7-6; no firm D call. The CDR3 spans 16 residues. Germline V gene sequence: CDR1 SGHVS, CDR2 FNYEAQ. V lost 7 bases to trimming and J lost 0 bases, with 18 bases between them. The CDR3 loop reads CASTRSGILMNTEAFF. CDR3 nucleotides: TGTGCCAGCACCAGGAGCGGGATACTCATGAACACTGAAGCTTTCTTT.

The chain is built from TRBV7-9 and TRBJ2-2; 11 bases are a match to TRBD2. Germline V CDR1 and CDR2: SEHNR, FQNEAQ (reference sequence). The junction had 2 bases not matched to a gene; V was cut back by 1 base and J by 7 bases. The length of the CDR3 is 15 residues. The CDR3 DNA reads TGTGCCAGCAGCTTAGGGGGACTAGCGGTCGGGGAGCTGTTTTTT. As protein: CASSLGGLAVGELFF. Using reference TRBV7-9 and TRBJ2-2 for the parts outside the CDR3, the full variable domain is DTGVSQNPRHKITKRGQNVTFRCDPISEHNRLYWYRQTLGQGPEFLTYFQNEAQLEKSRLLSDRFSAERPKGSFSTLEIQRTEQGDSAMYLCASSLGGLAVGELFFGEGSRLTVL.

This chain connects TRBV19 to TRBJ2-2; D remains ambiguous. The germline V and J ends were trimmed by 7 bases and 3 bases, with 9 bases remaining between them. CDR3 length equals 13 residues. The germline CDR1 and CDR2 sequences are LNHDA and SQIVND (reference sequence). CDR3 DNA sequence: TGTGCCAGTAAACGGAGCTACACCGGGGAGCTGTTTTTT. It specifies CASKRSYTGELFF.

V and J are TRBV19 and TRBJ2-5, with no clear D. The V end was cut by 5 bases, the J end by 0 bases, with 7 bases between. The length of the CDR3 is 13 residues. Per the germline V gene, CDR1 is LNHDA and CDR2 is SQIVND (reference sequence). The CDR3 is CASSRQNQETQYF. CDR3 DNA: TGTGCCAGTAGTCGTCAGAACCAAGAGACCCAGTACTTC.

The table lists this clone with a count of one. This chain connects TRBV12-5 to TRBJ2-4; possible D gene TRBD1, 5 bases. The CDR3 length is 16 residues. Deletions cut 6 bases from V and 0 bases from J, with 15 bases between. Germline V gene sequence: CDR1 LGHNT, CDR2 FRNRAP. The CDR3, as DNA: TGTGCTAGTGGCCATGTCCAGACAGAAGCCAAAAACATTCAGTACTTC. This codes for CASGHVQTEAKNIQYF. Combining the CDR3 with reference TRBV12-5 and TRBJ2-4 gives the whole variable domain DARVTQTPRHKVTEMGQEVTMRCQPILGHNTVFWYRQTMMQGLELLAYFRNRAPLDDSGMPKDRFSAEMPDATLATLKIQPSEPRDSAVYFCASGHVQTEAKNIQYFGAGTRLSVL.

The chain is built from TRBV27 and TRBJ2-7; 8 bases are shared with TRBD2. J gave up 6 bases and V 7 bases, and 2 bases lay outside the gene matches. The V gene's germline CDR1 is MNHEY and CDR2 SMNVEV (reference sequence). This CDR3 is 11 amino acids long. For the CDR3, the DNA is TGTGCCAGCACGGGAGGGGCCGAGCAGTACTTC. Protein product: CASTGGAEQYF.

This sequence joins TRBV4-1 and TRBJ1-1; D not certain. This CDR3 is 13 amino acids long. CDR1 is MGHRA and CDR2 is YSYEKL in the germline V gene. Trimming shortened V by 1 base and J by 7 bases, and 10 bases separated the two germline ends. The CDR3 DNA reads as TGCGCCAGCAGCCAAGGTTGGACTTTTGAAGCTTTCTTT. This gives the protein CASSQGWTFEAFF.

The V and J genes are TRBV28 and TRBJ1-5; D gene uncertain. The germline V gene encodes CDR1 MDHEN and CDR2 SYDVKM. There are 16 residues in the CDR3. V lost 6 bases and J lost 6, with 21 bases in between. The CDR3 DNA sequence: TGTGCCAGCAGCCTAGTCGGGGTCCCTAGTCTTCAGCCCCAGCATTTT. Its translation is CASSLVGVPSLQPQHF.

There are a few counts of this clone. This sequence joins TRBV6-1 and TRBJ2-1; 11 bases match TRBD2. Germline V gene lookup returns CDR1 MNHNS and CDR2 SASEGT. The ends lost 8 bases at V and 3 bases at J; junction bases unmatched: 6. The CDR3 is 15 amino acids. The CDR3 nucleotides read TGTGCCAGCCGGAGGGGACTAGCGGACTACAATGAGCAGTTCTTC. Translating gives CASRRGLADYNEQFF.

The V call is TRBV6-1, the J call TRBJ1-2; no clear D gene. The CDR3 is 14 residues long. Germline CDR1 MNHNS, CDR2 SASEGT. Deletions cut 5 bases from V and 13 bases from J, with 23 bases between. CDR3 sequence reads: CASSQGRTDGFLTF. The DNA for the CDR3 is TGTGCCAGCAGTCAAGGGAGGACGGACGGATTTCTCACCTTC.

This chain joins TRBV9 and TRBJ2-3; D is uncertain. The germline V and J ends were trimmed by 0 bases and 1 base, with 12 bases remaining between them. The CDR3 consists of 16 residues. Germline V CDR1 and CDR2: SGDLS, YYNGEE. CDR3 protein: CASSVAIGFRTDTQYF. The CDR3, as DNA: TGTGCCAGCAGCGTAGCAATCGGGTTTCGCACAGATACGCAGTATTTT.

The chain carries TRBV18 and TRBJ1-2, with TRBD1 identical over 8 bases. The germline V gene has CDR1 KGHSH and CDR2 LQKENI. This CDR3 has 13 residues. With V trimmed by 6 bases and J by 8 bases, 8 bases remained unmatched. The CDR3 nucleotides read TGTGCCAGCTCCGGACAGGGCGAAGAAGGCTACACCTTC. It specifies CASSGQGEEGYTF. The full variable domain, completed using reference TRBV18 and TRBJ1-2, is NAGVMQNPRHLVRRRGQEARLRCSPMKGHSHVYWYRQLPEEGLKFMVYLQKENIIDESGMPKERFSAEFPKEGPSILRIQQVVRGDSAAYFCASSGQGEEGYTFGSGTRLTVV.

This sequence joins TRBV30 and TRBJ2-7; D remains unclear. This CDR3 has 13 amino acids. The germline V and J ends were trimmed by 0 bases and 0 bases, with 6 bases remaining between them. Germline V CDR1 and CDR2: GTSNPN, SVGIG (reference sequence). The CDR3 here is CAWSVWSSYEQYF. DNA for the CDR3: TGTGCCTGGAGTGTCTGGAGCTCCTACGAGCAGTACTTC.

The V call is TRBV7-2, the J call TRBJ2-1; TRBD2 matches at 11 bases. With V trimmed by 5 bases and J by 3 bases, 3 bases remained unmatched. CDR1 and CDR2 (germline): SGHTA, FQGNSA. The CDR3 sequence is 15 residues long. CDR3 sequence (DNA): TGTGCCAGCAGCCAGGGACTAGCGGACTACAATGAGCAGTTCTTC. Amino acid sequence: CASSQGLADYNEQFF.

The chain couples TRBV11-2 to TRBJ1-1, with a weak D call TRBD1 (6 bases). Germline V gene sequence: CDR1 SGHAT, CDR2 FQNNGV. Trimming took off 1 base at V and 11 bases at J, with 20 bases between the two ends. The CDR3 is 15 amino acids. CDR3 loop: CASSLALNRQEGAFF. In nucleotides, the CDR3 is TGTGCCAGCAGCTTAGCTCTTAACCGACAGGAGGGGGCTTTCTTT.

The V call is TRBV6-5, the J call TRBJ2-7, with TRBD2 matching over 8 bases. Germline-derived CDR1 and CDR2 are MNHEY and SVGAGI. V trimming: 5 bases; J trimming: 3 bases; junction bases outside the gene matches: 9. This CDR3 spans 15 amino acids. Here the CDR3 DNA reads TGTGCCAGCAGTCCCAGTATAGCGGGGCACTACGAGCAGTACTTC. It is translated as CASSPSIAGHYEQYF.

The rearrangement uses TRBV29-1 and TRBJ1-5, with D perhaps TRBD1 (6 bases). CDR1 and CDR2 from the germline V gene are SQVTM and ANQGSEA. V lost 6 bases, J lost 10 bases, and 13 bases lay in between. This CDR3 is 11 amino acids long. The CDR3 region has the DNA TGCAGCGTCAGGGGCCCAGACCCCCAGCATTTT. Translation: CSVRGPDPQHF.

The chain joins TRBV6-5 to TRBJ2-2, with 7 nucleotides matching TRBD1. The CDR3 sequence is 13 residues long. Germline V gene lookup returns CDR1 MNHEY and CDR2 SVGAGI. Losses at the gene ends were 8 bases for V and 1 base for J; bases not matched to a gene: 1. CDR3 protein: CASRQGNTGELFF. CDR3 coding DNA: TGTGCCAGCCGACAGGGGAACACCGGGGAGCTGTTTTTT.

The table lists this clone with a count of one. For the CDR3, the DNA is TGTGCCAGCAGTTACTCGCCGGGACTCTACAATGAGCAGTTCTTC. Protein sequence: CASSYSPGLYNEQFF. The J gene is TRBJ2-1, the V gene TRBV6-5; possible D gene TRBD2, 6 bases. CDR1 MNHEY and CDR2 SVGAGI come from the germline V gene. The V end lost 0 bases, the J end lost 3 bases, and 9 bases lay between the germline ends. There are 15 residues in the CDR3.

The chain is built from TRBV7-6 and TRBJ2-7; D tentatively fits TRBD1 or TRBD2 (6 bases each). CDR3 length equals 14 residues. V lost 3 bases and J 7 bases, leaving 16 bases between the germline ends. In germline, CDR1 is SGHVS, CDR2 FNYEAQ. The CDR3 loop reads CASSLSGALMEQYF. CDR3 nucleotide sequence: TGTGCCAGCAGCTTGTCGGGGGCCCTAATGGAGCAGTACTTC.

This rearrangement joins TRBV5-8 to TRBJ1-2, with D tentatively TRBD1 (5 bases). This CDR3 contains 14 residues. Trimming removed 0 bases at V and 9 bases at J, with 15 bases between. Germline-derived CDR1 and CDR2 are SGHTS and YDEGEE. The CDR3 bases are TGTGCCAGCAGCTTGGAGGCTGGGGGGAGCCGCTACACCTTC. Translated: CASSLEAGGSRYTF.

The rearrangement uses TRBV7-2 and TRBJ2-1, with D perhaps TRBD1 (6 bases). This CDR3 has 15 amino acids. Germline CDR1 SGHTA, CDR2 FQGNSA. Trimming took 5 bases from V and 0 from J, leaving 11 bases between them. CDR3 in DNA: TGTGCCAGCAGCCCGAACAGGGTCTCCTACAATGAGCAGTTCTTC. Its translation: CASSPNRVSYNEQFF.